A selection of T cell receptor beta chains follows, all from one sample in a study of T cell responses to AZD1222 COVID-19 vaccine. This table comes from immunoSEQ multiplex PCR, and its TCRdb copy is limited to in-frame clones, with some not included. The repertoire holds some 150,000 clones, with around 84% as singletons. The source was peripheral blood, collected 28 days after the second AZD1222 dose. All receptors come from an adult who received the AZD1222 COVID-19 vaccine. Each CDR3 is given with its conserved first and last residue. The D gene is left open where the match is weak. Some rows have no size entry. The others give once, few or many, or a class for an expanded clone.

v_gene	j_gene	d_gene	abundance	CDR3nt	CDR3aa
TRBV6-5	TRBJ1-2	NA	few	TGTGCCAGCAGCCCGGGTAGTGGCTACACCTTC	CASSPGSGYTF
TRBV27	TRBJ2-5	NA	NA	TGTGCCAGCAGTCTGGTGGGTAACATTTTGGGAGAGACCCAGTACTTC	CASSLVGNILGETQYF
TRBV28	TRBJ1-1	NA	NA	TGTGCCAGCAGTTTATGGGGGGGAATGAACACTGAAGCTTTCTTT	CASSLWGGMNTEAFF
TRBV3-1/TRBV3-2	TRBJ1-2	NA	NA	TGTGCCAGCAGCAAACGACAGGTGTGGTATGGCTACACCTTC	CASSKRQVWYGYTF
TRBV19	TRBJ2-7	NA	NA	TGTGCCAGTAGTATCGGTAGCGGATCGGTTTACGAGCAGTACTTC	CASSIGSGSVYEQYF
TRBV6-2/TRBV6-3	TRBJ2-2	TRBD1	NA	TGTGCCAGCAGTTATTCCCGACAGGGGCGCACCGGGGAGCTGTTTTTT	CASSYSRQGRTGELFF
TRBV4-1	TRBJ2-3	TRBD2	NA	TGCGCCAGCAGCCAACCAAGACTAGCGGGGGGTACAGATACGCAGTATTTT	CASSQPRLAGGTDTQYF
TRBV2	TRBJ2-7	NA	NA	TGTGCCAGCAGCCGAAATCGGGGTGACGAGCAGTACTTC	CASSRNRGDEQYF
TRBV19	TRBJ1-3	NA	once	TGTGCCAGTAAAGGATCTCTCGATGGAAACACCATATATTTT	CASKGSLDGNTIYF
TRBV5-1	TRBJ1-2	TRBD1	NA	TGCGCCAGCAGCGCGACAGGGTCCCAGGCGGTTAGCTATGGCTACACCTTC	CASSATGSQAVSYGYTF
TRBV10-3	TRBJ2-7	TRBD2	once	TGTGCCACCCTACGAGACCGGGAGGGAAACGAGCAGTACTTC	CATLRDREGNEQYF
TRBV27	TRBJ2-2	NA	NA	TGTGCCAGCAGTTTTCCCCCCGGGGAGCTGTTTTTT	CASSFPPGELFF
TRBV19	TRBJ2-2	NA	few	TGTGCCAGTAGTATAGCAGTGAGGATAAACACCGGGGAGCTGTTTTTT	CASSIAVRINTGELFF
TRBV19	TRBJ1-5	TRBD1	NA	TGTGCCAGTAGTGAGGGGGCTGGTAATCAGCCCCAGCATTTT	CASSEGAGNQPQHF
TRBV11-3	TRBJ2-1	NA	NA	TGTGCCAGCAGCGAGGGGCGGGACATTTACAATGAGCAGTTCTTC	CASSEGRDIYNEQFF
TRBV30	TRBJ2-5	TRBD2	NA	TGTGCCTGGAGTTCGGGCGGGAGTGGAGAGACCCAGTACTTC	CAWSSGGSGETQYF
TRBV29-1	TRBJ2-7	NA	NA	TGCAGCGTCCTGTGGGGGGCGAAAGGCGAGCAGTACTTC	CSVLWGAKGEQYF
TRBV11-3	TRBJ2-7	TRBD1	once	TGTGCCAGCAGCTTAGAAGGGGACAGGGGGCACGAGCAGTACTTC	CASSLEGDRGHEQYF
TRBV11-3	TRBJ2-3	NA	few	TGTGCCAGCAGCTTAGAAGGGGGCACAGATACGCAGTATTTT	CASSLEGGTDTQYF
TRBV9	TRBJ1-6	NA	NA	TGTGCCAGCAGCGAATTTTCGGGGGTGGGCTCACCCCTCCACTTT	CASSEFSGVGSPLHF
TRBV5-1	TRBJ1-1	TRBD1	NA	TGCGCCAGCAGCTGGACAGGGGGGAGCGCTGAAGCTTTCTTT	CASSWTGGSAEAFF
TRBV7-9	TRBJ2-3	NA	NA	TGTGCCAGCAGCTTAGAGGTGGATACGCAGTATTTT	CASSLEVDTQYF
TRBV12-3/TRBV12-4	TRBJ2-1	NA	NA	TGTGCCAGCAGAGCGGAAGCCCACAATGAGCAGTTCTTC	CASRAEAHNEQFF
TRBV3-1/TRBV3-2	TRBJ2-5	TRBD2	NA	TGTGCCAGCAGCCACAAAGCGGGGGGGCCCCAGTACTTC	CASSHKAGGPQYF
TRBV19	TRBJ1-2	NA	NA	TGTGCCAGTAGTACGGGACTGATCTATGGCTACACCTTC	CASSTGLIYGYTF
TRBV3-1/TRBV3-2	TRBJ2-5	TRBD2	NA	TGTGCCAGCAGCCAAGCCCCTAGCGGGGGCGAGACCCAGTACTTC	CASSQAPSGGETQYF
TRBV10-2	TRBJ1-2	TRBD1	NA	TGCGCCAGCAGCGATTCCCCAGGGGGGGTGGCTGGCTACACCTTC	CASSDSPGGVAGYTF